The sequence of this TCR beta chain was determined in a study of T cell repertoires in cytomegalovirus infection. About the study: Matching HLA type and CMV infection were both indicated by public TCR beta signatures. Findings and caveats of the study: Summed public TCR beta family frequency identified CMV carriers bearing the relevant HLA. Dominant in the ex vivo response were TCR beta clonotypes restricted by HLA-C and specific for CMV.

Note on this clonotype: Its antigen is not identified.

A single record per CDR3 protein comes from TCRdb applying MiXCR to the reads. The sample contains a few hundred thousand distinct CDR3 sequences, about 23% of which appear only once. J gave up 4 bases and V 6 bases, and 10 bases lay outside the gene matches. The CDR3 has 15 residues. Germline assignment: CDR1 SGHTA and CDR2 FQGNSA. What was sequenced was CD8+ T cells from PBMCs. The chain couples TRBV7-2 to TRBJ2-3; 7 bases match TRBD2. The sequence came from a human donor in good health (CMV status not recorded). Some clones in this sample may be carry-over from other donors' samples. CDR3: CASRPSGPSADTQYF. CDR3 bases: TGTGCCAGCAGACCTAGCGGTCCTAGCGCAGATACGCAGTATTTT.